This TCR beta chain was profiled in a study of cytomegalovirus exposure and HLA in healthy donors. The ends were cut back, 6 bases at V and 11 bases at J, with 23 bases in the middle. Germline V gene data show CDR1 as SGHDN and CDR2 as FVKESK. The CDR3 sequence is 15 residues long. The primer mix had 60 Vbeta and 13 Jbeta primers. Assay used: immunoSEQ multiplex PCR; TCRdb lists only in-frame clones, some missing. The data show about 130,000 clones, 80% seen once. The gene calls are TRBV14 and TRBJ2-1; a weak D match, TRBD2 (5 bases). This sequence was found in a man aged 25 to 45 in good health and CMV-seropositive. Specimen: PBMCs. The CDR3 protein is CASSPEGLVGTKQFF. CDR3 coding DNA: TGTGCCAGCAGTCCCGAGGGTTTAGTGGGAACAAAGCAGTTCTTC.